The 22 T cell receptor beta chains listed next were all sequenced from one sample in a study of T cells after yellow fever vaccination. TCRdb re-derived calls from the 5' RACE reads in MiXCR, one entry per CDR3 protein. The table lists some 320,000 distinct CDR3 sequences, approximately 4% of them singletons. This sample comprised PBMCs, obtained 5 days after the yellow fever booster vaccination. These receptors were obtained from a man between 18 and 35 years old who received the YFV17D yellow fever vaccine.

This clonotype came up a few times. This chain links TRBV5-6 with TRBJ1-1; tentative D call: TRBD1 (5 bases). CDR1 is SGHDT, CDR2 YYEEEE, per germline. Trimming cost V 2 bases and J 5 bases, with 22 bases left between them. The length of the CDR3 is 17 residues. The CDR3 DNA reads TGTGCCAGCAGCTTCGGTTACCCAGGGCCCCTGAGGACTGAAGCTTTCTTT. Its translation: CASSFGYPGPLRTEAFF.

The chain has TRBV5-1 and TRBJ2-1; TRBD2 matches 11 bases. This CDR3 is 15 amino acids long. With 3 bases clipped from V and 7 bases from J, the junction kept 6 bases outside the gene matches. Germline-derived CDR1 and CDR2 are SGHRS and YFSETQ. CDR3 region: CASSSTLAGANEQFF. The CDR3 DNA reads TGCGCCAGCAGCTCCACACTAGCGGGGGCTAATGAGCAGTTCTTC.

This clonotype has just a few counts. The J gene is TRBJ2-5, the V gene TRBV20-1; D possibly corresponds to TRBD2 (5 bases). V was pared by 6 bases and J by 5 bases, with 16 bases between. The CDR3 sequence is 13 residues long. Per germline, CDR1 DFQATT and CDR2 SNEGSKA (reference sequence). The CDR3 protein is CSAPPAVLETQYF. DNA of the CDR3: TGCAGTGCCCCCCCAGCGGTCCTGGAGACCCAGTACTTC.

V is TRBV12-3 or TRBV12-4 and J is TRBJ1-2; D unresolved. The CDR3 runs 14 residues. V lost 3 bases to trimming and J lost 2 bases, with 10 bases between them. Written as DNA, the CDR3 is TGTGCCAGCAGTTTTAGCGAACCGAACTATGGCTACACCTTC. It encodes CASSFSEPNYGYTF.

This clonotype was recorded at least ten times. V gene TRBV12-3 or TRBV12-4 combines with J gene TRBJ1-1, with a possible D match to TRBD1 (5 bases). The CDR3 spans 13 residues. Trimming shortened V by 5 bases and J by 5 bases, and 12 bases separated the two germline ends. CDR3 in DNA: TGTGCCAGCAGTCCCCTCGGGGGGACTGAAGCTTTCTTT. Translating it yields CASSPLGGTEAFF.

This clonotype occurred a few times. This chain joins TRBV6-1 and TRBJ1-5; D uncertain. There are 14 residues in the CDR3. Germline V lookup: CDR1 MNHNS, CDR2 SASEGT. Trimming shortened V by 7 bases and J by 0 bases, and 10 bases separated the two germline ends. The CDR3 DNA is TGTGCCAGCAATGGTCCTAATAGCAATCAGCCCCAGCATTTT. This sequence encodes CASNGPNSNQPQHF.

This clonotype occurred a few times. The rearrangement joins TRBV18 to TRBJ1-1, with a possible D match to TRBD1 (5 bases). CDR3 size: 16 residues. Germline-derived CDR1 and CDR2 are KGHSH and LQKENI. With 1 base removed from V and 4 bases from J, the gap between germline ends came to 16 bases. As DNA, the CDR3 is TGTGCCAGCTCACCACTAGTAGGGGAAGGAGGCACTGAAGCTTTCTTT. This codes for CASSPLVGEGGTEAFF.

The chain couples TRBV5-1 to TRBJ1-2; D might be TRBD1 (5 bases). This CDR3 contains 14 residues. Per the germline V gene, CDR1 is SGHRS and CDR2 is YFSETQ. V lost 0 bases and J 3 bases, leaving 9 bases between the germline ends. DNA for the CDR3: TGCGCCAGCAGCTTGGTGCGGGGCGACTATGGCTACACCTTC. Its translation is CASSLVRGDYGYTF.

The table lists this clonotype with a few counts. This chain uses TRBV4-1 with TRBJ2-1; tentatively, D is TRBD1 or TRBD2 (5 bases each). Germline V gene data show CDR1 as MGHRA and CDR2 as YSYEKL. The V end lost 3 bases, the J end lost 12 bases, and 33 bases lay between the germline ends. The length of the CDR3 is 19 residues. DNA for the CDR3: TGCGCCAGCAGCCACCCTCGGTTATCCGGGACGGAATTGCCCTATGTGCAGTTCTTC. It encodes CASSHPRLSGTELPYVQFF.

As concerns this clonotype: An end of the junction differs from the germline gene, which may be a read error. The CDR3 loop reads CASSSTTGNQLVF. In nucleotides, the CDR3 is TGTGCCAGCAGTTCTACGACAGGGAATCAACTAGTTTTC. The rearrangement uses TRBV2 and TRBJ2-6, with TRBD1 matching over 7 bases. CDR1 and CDR2 (germline): SNHLY, FYNNEI. CDR3 length: 13 amino acids. The whole variable domain, remainder taken from reference TRBV2 and TRBJ2-6, is EPEVTQTPSHQVTQMGQEVILRCVPISNHLYFYWYRQILGQKVEFLVSFYNNEISEKSEIFDDQFSVERPDGSNFTLKIRSTKLEDSAMYFCASSSTTGNQLVFGAGSRLTVL.

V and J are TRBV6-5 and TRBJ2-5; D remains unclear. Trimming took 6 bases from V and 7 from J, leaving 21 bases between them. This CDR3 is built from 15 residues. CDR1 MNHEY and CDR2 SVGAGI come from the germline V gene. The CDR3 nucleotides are TGTGCCAGCAGAATGGGATTCGGGTCAAGCAGGACCCAGTACTTC. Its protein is CASRMGFGSSRTQYF.

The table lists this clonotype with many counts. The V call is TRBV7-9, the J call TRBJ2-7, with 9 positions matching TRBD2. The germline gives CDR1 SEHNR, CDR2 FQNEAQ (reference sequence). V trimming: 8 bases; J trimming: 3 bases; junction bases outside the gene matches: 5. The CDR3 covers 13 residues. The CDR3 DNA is TGTGCCAGCTCAGCGGGGGGTATCTACGAGCAGTACTTC. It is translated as CASSAGGIYEQYF.

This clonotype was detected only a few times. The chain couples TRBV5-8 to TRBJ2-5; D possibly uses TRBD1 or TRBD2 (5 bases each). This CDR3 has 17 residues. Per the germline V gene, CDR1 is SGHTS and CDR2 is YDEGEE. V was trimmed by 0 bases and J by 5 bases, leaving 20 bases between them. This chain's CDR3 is CASSLGGRSTSDETQYF. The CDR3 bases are TGTGCCAGCAGCTTGGGGGGACGAAGTACGTCTGACGAGACCCAGTACTTC. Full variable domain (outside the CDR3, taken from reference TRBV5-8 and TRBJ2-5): EAGVTQSPTHLIKTRGQQATLRCSPISGHTSVYWYQQALGLGLQFLLWYDEGEERNRGNFPPRFSGRQFPNYSSELNVNALELEDSALYLCASSLGGRSTSDETQYFGPGTRLLVL.

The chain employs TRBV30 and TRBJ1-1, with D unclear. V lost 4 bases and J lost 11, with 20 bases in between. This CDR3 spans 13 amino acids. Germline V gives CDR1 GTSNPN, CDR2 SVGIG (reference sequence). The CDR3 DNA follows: TGTGCCTGGACTTCGGATGGGCCCCGGGAGGCTTTCTTT. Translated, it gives CAWTSDGPREAFF.

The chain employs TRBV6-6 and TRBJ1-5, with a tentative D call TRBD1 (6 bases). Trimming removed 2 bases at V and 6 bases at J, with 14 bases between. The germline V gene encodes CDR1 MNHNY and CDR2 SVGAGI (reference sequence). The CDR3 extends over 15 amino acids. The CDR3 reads CASSYGSGGSQPQHF. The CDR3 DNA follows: TGTGCCAGCAGTTACGGTTCGGGGGGCAGTCAGCCCCAGCATTTT.

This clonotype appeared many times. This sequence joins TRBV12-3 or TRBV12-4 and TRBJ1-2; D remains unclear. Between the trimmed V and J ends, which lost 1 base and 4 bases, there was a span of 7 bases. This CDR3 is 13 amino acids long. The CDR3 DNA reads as TGTGCCAGCAGTTTAGACCGGACCTATGGCTACACCTTC. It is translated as CASSLDRTYGYTF.

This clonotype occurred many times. The CDR3 region is CASSFPTGNTGELFF. DNA of the CDR3: TGCGCCAGCAGCTTCCCCACAGGGAACACCGGGGAGCTGTTTTTT. The chain combines TRBV5-1 with TRBJ2-2, with D perhaps matching TRBD1 (5 bases). The CDR3 loop spans 15 amino acids. Deletions cut 2 bases from V and 1 base from J, with 9 bases between. Germline V gives CDR1 SGHRS, CDR2 YFSETQ.

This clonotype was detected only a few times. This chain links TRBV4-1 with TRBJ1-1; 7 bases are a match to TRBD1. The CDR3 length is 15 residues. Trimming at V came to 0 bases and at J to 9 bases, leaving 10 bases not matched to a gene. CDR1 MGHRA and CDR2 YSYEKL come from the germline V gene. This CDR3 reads CASSQDGTAKSQAFF. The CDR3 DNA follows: TGCGCCAGCAGCCAAGACGGGACAGCCAAGAGTCAAGCTTTCTTT.

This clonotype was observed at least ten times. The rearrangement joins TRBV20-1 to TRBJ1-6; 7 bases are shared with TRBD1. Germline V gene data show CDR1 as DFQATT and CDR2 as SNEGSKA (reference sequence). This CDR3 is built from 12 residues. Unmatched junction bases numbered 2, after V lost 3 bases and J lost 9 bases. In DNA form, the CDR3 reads TGCAGTGCTAGCGACAGGGTTTCACCCCTCCACTTT. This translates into CSASDRVSPLHF.

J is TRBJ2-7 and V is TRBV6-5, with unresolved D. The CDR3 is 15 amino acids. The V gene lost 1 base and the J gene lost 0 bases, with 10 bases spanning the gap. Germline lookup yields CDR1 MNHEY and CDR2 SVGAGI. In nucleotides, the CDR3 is TGTGCCAGCAGTTACTATCAGCATAGCTCCTACGAGCAGTACTTC. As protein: CASSYYQHSSYEQYF.

CDR3 sequence: CSASLGLVETQYF. The CDR3 bases are TGCAGTGCTAGTCTAGGGCTCGTTGAGACCCAGTACTTC. The V call is TRBV20-1, the J call TRBJ2-5; D ambiguous. The CDR3 totals 13 residues. The ends were cut back, 3 bases at V and 5 bases at J, with 13 bases in the middle. The germline V gene encodes CDR1 DFQATT and CDR2 SNEGSKA (reference sequence).

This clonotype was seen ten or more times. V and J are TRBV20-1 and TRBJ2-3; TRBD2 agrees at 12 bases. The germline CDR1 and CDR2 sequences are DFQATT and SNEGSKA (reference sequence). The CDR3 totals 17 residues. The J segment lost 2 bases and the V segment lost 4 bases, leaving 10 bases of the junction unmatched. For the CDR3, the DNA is TGCAGTGCTACCGGGGGACTAGCGGGCTCATACACAGATACGCAGTATTTT. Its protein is CSATGGLAGSYTDTQYF.